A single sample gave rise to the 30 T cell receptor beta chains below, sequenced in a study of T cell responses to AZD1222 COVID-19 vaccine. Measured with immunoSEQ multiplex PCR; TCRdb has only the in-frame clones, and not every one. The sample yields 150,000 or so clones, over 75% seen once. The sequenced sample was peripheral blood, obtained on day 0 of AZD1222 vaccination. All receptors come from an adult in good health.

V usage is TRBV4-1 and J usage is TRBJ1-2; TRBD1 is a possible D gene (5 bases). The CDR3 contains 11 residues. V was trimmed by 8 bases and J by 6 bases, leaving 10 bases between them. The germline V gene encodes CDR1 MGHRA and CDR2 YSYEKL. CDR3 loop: CASGGSNGYTF. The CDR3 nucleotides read TGCGCCAGCGGGGGGTCAAATGGCTACACCTTC.

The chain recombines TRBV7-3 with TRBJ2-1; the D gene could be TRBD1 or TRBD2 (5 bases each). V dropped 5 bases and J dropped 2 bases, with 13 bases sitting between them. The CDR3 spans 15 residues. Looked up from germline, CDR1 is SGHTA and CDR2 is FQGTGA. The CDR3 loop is CASSLTPGPYNEQFF. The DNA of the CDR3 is TGTGCCAGCAGCCTCACCCCGGGGCCCTACAATGAGCAGTTCTTC.

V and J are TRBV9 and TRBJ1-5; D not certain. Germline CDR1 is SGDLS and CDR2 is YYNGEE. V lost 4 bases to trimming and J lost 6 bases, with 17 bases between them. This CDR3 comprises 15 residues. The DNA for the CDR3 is TGTGCCAGCAGCCCCGATTTGAGTCCGGGTCAGCCCCAGCATTTT. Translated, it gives CASSPDLSPGQPQHF. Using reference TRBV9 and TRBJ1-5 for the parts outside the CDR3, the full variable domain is DSGVTQTPKHLITATGQRVTLRCSPRSGDLSVYWYQQSLDQGLQFLIQYYNGEERAKGNILERFSAQQFPDLHSELNLSSLELGDSALYFCASSPDLSPGQPQHFGDGTRLSIL.

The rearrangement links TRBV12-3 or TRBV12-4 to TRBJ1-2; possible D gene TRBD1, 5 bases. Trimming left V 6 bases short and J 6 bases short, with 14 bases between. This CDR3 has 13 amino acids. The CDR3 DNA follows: TGTGCCAGCAGCCAGGACACGGATGATGGCTACACCTTC. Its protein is CASSQDTDDGYTF.

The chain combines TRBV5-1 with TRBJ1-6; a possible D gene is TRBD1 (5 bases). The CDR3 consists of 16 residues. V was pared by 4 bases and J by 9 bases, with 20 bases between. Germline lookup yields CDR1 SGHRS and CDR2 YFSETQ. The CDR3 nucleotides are TGCGCCAGCAGCACCGAGCCGGGACGCGTCAGTTCACCCCTCCACTTT. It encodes CASSTEPGRVSSPLHF.

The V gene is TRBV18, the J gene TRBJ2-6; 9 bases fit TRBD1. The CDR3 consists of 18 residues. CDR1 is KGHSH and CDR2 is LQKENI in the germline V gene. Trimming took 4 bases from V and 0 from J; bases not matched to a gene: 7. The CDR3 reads CASSRKTGGTSGANVLTF. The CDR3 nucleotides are TGTGCCAGCTCACGGAAGACAGGGGGTACCTCTGGGGCCAACGTCCTGACTTTC. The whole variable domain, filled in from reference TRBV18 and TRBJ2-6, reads NAGVMQNPRHLVRRRGQEARLRCSPMKGHSHVYWYRQLPEEGLKFMVYLQKENIIDESGMPKERFSAEFPKEGPSILRIQQVVRGDSAAYFCASSRKTGGTSGANVLTFGAGSRLTVL.

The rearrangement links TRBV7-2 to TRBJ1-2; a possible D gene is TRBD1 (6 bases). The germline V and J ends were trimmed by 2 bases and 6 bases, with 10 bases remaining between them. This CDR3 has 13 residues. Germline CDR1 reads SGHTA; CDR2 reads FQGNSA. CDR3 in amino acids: CASSLTGTNGYTF. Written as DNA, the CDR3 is TGTGCCAGCAGCTTAACTGGGACAAATGGCTACACCTTC.

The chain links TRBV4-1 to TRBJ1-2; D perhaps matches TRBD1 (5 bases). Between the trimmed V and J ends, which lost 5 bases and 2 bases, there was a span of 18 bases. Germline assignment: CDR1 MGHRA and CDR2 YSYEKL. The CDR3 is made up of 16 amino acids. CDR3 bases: TGCGCCAGCAGCTCCCCGACAGCAGGTTCCAACTATGGCTACACCTTC. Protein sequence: CASSSPTAGSNYGYTF.

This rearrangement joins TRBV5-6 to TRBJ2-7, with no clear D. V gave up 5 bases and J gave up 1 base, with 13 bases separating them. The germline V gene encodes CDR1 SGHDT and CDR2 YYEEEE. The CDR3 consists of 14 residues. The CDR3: CASRVGKRSYEQYF. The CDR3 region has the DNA TGTGCCAGCAGGGTGGGGAAGAGATCCTACGAGCAGTACTTC. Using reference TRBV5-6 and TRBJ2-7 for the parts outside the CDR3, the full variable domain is DAGVTQSPTHLIKTRGQQVTLRCSPKSGHDTVSWYQQALGQGPQFIFQYYEEEERQRGNFPDRFSGHQFPNYSSELNVNALLLGDSALYLCASRVGKRSYEQYFGPGTRLTVT.

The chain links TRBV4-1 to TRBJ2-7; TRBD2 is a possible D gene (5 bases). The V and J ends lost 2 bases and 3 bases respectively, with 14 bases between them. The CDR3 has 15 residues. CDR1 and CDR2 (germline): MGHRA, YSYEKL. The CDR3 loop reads CASSQQTVGGYEQYF. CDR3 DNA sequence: TGCGCCAGCAGCCAACAGACGGTCGGAGGCTACGAGCAGTACTTC.

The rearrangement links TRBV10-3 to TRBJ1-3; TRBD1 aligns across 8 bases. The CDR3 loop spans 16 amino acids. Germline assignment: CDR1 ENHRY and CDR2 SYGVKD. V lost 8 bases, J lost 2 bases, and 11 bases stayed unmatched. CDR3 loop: CAIGSIQGATGNTIYF. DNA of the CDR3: TGTGCCATCGGCTCCATCCAGGGGGCAACTGGAAACACCATATATTTT.

The CDR3 region has the DNA TGCAGCTACAGGGGGTCAACCTACGAGCAGTACTTC. Amino acid sequence: CSYRGSTYEQYF. The J gene is TRBJ2-7, the V gene TRBV29-1, with 8 positions matching TRBD1. V was clipped by 8 bases and J by 2 bases; unmatched bases: 5. The CDR3 has 12 residues. CDR1 is SQVTM, CDR2 ANQGSEA, per germline.

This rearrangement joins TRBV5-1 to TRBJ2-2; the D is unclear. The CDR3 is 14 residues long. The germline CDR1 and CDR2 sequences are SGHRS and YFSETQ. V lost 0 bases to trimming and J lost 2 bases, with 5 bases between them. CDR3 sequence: CASSLGYNTGELFF. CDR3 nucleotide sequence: TGCGCCAGCAGCTTGGGATATAACACCGGGGAGCTGTTTTTT.

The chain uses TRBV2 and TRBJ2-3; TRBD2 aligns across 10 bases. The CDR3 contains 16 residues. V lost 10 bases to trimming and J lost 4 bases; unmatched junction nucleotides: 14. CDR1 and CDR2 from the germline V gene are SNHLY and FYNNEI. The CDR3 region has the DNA TGTGCCACGAAGGCTAGCGGGGGACTATCGGCAGATACGCAGTATTTT. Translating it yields CATKASGGLSADTQYF.

This CDR3 reads CASSKSPPALPTNTEAFF. Written as DNA, the CDR3 is TGTGCCAGCAGCAAAAGTCCACCCGCGCTACCTACGAACACTGAAGCTTTCTTT. This rearrangement joins TRBV21-1 to TRBJ1-1. TRBV21-1 is noted as a pseudogene. This CDR3 contains 18 residues.

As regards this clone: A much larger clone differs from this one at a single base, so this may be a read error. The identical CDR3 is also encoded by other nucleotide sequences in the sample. The CDR3: CASSLETGGYEQYF. The CDR3, as DNA: TGTGCCAGCAGCTTAGAGACAGGGGGTTACGAGCAGTACTTC. The chain links TRBV7-2 to TRBJ2-7, with 9 bases lining up with TRBD1. Germline V gene lookup returns CDR1 SGHTA and CDR2 FQGNSA. Trimming at V came to 1 base and at J to 4 bases, leaving 2 bases not matched to a gene. This CDR3 is 14 amino acids long.

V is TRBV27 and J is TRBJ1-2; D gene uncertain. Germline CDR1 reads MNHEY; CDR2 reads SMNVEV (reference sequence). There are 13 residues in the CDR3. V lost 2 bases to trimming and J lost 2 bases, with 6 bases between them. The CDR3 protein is CASSLLGNYGYTF. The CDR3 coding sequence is TGTGCCAGCAGTTTACTAGGGAACTATGGCTACACCTTC.

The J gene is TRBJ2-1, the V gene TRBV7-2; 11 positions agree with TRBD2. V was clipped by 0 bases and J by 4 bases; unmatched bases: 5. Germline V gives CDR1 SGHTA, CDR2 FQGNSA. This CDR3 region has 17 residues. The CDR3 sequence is CASSLARLAGRYNEQFF. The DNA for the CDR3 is TGTGCCAGCAGCTTAGCAAGACTAGCGGGGAGGTACAATGAGCAGTTCTTC. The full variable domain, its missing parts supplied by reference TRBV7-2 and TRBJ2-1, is GAGVSQSPSNKVTEKGKDVELRCDPISGHTALYWYRQSLGQGLEFLIYFQGNSAPDKSGLPSDRFSAERTGGSVSTLTIQRTQQEDSAVYLCASSLARLAGRYNEQFFGPGTRLTVL.

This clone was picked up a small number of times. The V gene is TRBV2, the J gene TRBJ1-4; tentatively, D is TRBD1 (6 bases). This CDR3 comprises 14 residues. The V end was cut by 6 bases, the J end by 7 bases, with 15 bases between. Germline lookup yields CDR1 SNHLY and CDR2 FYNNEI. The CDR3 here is CASRERGLVEKLFF. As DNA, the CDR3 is TGTGCCAGCAGAGAAAGGGGGTTAGTTGAAAAACTGTTTTTT.

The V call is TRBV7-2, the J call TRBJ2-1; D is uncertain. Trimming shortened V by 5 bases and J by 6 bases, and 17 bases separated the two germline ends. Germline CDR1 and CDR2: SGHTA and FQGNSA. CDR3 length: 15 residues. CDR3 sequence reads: CASSPYPGYINEQFF. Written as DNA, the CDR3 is TGTGCCAGCAGCCCCTACCCAGGATACATCAATGAGCAGTTCTTC.

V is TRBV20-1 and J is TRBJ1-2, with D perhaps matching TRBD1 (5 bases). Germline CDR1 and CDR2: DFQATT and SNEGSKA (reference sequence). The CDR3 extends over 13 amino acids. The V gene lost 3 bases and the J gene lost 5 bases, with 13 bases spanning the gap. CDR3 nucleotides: TGCAGTGCTAGTTGGACCGACAGTTATGGCTACACCTTC. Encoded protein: CSASWTDSYGYTF.

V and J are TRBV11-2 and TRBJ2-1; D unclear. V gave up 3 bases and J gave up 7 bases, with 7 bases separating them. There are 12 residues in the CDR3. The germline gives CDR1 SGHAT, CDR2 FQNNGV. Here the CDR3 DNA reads TGTGCCAGCAGCTTCCTTGGTAATGAGCAGTTCTTC. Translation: CASSFLGNEQFF.

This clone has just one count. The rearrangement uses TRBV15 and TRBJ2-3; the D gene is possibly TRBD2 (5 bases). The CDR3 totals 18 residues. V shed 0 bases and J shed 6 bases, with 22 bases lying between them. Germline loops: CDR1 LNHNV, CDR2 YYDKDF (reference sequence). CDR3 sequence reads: CATSRDAGSPPSRDTQYF. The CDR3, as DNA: TGTGCCACCAGCAGAGATGCGGGCAGCCCCCCAAGCCGGGATACGCAGTATTTT. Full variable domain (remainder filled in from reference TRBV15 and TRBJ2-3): DAMVIQNPRYQVTQFGKPVTLSCSQTLNHNVMYWYQQKSSQAPKLLFHYYDKDFNNEADTPDNFQSRRPNTSFCFLDIRSPGLGDTAMYLCATSRDAGSPPSRDTQYFGPGTRLTVL.

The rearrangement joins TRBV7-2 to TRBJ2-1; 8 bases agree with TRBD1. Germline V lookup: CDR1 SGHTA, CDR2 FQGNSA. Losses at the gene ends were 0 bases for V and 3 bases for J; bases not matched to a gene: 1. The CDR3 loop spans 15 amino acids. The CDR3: CASSLAQGVYNEQFF. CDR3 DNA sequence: TGTGCCAGCAGCTTAGCACAGGGGGTCTACAATGAGCAGTTCTTC.

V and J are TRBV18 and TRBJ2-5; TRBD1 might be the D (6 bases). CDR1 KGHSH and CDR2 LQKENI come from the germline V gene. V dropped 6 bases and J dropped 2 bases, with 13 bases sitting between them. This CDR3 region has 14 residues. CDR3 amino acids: CASSPKQGQETQYF. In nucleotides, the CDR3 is TGTGCCAGCTCTCCGAAACAGGGACAAGAGACCCAGTACTTC.

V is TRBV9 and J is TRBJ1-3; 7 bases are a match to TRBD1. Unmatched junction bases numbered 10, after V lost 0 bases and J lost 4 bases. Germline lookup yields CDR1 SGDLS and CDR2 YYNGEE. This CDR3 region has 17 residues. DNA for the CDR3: TGTGCCAGCAGCGTAGAGTTACGGGCAGGGGGAGGAAACACCATATATTTT. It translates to CASSVELRAGGGNTIYF.

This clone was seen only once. CDR3 sequence reads: CASSLTAAGEQFF. In DNA, the CDR3 is TGTGCCAGCAGCTTAACCGCAGCAGGTGAGCAGTTCTTC. The V call is TRBV7-3, the J call TRBJ2-1; D is undetermined. The germline V gene encodes CDR1 SGHTA and CDR2 FQGTGA. This CDR3 is built from 13 residues. V dropped 0 bases and J dropped 9 bases, with 9 bases sitting between them.

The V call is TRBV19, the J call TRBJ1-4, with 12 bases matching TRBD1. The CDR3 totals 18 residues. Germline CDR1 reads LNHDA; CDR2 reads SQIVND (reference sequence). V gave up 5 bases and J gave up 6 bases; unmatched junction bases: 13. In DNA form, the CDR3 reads TGTGCCAGTAGTCCACGTCCCGGGACAGGGGGCCGATATGAAAAACTGTTTTTT. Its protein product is CASSPRPGTGGRYEKLFF.

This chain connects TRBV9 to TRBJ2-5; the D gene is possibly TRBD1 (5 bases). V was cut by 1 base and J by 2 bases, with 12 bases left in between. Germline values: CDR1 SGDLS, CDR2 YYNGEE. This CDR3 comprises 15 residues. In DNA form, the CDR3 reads TGTGCCAGCAGCGTATCCTCACAGGTTCAAGAGACCCAGTACTTC. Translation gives CASSVSSQVQETQYF.

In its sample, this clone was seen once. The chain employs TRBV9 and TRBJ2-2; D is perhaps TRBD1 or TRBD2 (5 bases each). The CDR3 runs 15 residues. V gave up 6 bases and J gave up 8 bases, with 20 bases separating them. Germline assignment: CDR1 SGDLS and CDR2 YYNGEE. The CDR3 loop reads CASTPARDPGGELFF. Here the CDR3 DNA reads TGTGCCAGCACCCCGGCCCGGGACCCCGGAGGGGAGCTGTTTTTT.